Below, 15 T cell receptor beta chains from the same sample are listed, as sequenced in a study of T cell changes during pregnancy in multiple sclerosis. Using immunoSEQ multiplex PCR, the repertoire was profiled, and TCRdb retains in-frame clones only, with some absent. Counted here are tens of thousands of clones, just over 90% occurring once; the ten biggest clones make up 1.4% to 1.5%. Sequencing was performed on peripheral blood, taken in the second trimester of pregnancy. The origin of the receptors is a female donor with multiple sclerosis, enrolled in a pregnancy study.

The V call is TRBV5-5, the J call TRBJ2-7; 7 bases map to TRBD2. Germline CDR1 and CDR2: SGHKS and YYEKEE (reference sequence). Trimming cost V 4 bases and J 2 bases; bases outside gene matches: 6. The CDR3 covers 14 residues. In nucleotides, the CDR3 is TGTGCCAGCAGCACAGCGGGGCCGACCTACGAGCAGTACTTC. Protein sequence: CASSTAGPTYEQYF.

The CDR3: CASSLVPGSMNTEAFF. CDR3 DNA: TGTGCCAGCAGCTTAGTCCCAGGCAGCATGAACACTGAAGCTTTCTTT. The chain uses TRBV7-9 and TRBJ1-1; D gene ambiguous. Germline-derived CDR1 and CDR2 are SEHNR and FQNEAQ (reference sequence). The CDR3 has 16 residues. V dropped 1 base and J dropped 0 bases, with 12 bases sitting between them.

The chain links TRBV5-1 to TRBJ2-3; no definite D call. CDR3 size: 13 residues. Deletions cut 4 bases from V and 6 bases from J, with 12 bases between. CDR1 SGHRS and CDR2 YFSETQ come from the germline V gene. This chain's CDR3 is CASSPRPPDTQYF. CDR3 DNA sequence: TGCGCCAGCAGCCCGAGGCCCCCGGATACGCAGTATTTT.

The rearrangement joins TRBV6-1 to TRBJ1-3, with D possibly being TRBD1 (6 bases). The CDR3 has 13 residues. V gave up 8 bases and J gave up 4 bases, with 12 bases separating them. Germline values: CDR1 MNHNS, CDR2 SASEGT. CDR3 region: CASLRTEGNTIYF. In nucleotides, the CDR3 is TGTGCCAGCCTCCGGACAGAGGGAAACACCATATATTTT.

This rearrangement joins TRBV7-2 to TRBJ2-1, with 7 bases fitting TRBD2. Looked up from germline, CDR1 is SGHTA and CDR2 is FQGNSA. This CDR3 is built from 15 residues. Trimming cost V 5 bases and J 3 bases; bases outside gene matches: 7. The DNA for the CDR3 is TGTGCCAGCAGCGTCGCGACTAGCTTCTACAATGAGCAGTTCTTC. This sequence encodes CASSVATSFYNEQFF.

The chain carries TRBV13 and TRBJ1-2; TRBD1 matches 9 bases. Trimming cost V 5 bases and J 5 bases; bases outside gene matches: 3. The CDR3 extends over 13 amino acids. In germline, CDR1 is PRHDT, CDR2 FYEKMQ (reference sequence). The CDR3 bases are TGTGCCAGCAGCGGACAGGGGCCGTATGGCTACACCTTC. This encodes CASSGQGPYGYTF.

This CDR3 is CASSESEGAIYEQYF. CDR3 in DNA: TGCGCCAGCAGTGAGTCAGAGGGGGCGATCTACGAGCAGTACTTC. The V call is TRBV10-1, the J call TRBJ2-7, with TRBD1 matching 7 bases. CDR1 is WNHNN and CDR2 is SYGVQD in the germline V gene (reference sequence). This CDR3 is 15 amino acids long. Trimming removed 0 bases from V and 3 bases from J; junction bases left unmatched: 5.

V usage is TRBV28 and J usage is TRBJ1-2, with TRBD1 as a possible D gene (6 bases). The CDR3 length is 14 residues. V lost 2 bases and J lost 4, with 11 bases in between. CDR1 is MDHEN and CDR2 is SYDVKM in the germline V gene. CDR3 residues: CASSLVGAGYGYTF. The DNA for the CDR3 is TGTGCCAGCAGTTTAGTGGGGGCAGGCTATGGCTACACCTTC.

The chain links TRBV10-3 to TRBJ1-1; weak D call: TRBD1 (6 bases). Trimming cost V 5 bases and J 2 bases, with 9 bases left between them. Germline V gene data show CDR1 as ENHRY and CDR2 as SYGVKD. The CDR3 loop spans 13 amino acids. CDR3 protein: CAISLQGNTEAFF. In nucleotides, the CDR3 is TGTGCCATCAGTTTACAGGGTAACACTGAAGCTTTCTTT.

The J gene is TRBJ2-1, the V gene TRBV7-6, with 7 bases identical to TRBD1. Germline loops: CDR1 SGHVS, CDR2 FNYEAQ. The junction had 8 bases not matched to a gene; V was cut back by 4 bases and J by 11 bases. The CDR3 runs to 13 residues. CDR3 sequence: CASSSGTAAQQFF. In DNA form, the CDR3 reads TGTGCCAGCAGCTCCGGGACAGCGGCACAGCAGTTCTTC. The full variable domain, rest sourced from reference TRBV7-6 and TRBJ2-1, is GAGVSQSPRYKVTKRGQDVALRCDPISGHVSLYWYRQALGQGPEFLTYFNYEAQQDKSGLPNDRFSAERPEGSISTLTIQRTEQRDSAMYRCASSSGTAAQQFFGPGTRLTVL.

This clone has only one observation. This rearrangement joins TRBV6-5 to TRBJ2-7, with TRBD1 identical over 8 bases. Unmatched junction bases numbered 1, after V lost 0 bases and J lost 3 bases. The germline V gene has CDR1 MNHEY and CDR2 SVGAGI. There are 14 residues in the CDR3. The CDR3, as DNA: TGTGCCAGCAGTTACTCGACAGGGGACTACGAGCAGTACTTC. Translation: CASSYSTGDYEQYF.

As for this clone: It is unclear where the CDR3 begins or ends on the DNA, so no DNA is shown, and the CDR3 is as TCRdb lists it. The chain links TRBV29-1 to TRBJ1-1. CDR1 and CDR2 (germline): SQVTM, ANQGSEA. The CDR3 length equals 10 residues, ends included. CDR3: CSVATGAGFF.

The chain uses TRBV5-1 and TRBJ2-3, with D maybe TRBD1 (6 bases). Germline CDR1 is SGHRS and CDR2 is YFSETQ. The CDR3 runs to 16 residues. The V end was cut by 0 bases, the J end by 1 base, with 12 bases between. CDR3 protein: CASSLATGGGTDTQYF. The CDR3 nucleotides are TGCGCCAGCAGCTTGGCGACAGGTGGTGGCACAGATACGCAGTATTTT.

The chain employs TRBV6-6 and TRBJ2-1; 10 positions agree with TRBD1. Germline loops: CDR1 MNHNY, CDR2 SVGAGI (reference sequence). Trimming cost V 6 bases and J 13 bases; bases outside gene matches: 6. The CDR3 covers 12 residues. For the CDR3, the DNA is TGTGCCAGCAGACCGGGACAGGGGCCCCAGTTCTTC. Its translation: CASRPGQGPQFF.

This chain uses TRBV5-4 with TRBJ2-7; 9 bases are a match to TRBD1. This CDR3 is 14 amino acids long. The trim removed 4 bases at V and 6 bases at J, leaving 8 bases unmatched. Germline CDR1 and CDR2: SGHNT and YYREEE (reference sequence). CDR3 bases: TGTGCCAGCAGCCACCCGGGACAGGGCGGCGAGCAGTACTTC. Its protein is CASSHPGQGGEQYF.